This T cell receptor beta chain stems from a study of blood T cell repertoires in COVID-19. The wider study: T cells, B-cell-depleted T cells, or PBMCs supplied cDNA or gDNA.

Participants spanned ages roughly 18 to 90 years and resided in roughly 22 US areas. Participants reported their clinical history, and cohort assignment relied on those reports. Two negative PCRs, clearance, or symptom resolution were required of recovered Cohort 3 donors. Using immunoSEQ multiplex PCR, the repertoire was profiled, and TCRdb retains in-frame clones only, with some absent. The repertoire has 180,000 or so clones, roughly 87% of them found once; the top ten carry 11%. The ends lost 2 bases at V and 2 bases at J; junction bases unmatched: 10. CDR3 length: 17 residues. CDR1 is SGHTA, CDR2 FQGTGA, per germline.

The chain joins TRBV7-3 to TRBJ2-3; 7 nucleotides agree with TRBD2. Sequencing was carried out using PBMCs or T cells enriched from blood (not recorded which). The TCR comes from a man aged 45-60 years who had recovered from COVID-19. The CDR3 DNA is TGTGCCAGCAGCTTACTCGGGCAGCGGGACTACACAGATACGCAGTATTTT. Its protein is CASSLLGQRDYTDTQYF.